The 28 T cell receptor beta chains listed next were all sequenced from one sample in a study of blood T cell repertoires in COVID-19. Sequencing was performed with immunoSEQ multiplex PCR; in TCRdb, only in-frame clones are kept and a portion is missing. The table shows approximately 220,000 clones, with about nine tenths occurring only once. The sequencing sample was made of peripheral blood. These receptors were collected from a man aged 35 to 55 with acute or convalescent COVID-19.

The gene calls are TRBV13 and TRBJ2-2; D perhaps matches TRBD2 (7 bases). The CDR3 totals 18 residues. Germline-derived CDR1 and CDR2 are PRHDT and FYEKMQ (reference sequence). Trimming cost V 5 bases and J 2 bases, with 21 bases left between them. The CDR3 spells CASSPRGAGAFNTGELFF. In DNA, the CDR3 is TGTGCCAGCAGCCCCCGGGGGGCGGGGGCGTTCAACACCGGGGAGCTGTTTTTT.

About this clone itself: Different DNA sequences within this sample yield the same CDR3. The chain has TRBV11-2 and TRBJ2-7; 9 nucleotides agree with TRBD2. The CDR3 consists of 15 residues. Germline V gives CDR1 SGHAT, CDR2 FQNNGV. Trimming at V came to 0 bases and at J to 2 bases, leaving 2 bases not matched to a gene. This CDR3 is CASSLDLAGAYEQYF. The CDR3 DNA sequence: TGTGCCAGCAGCTTAGATTTAGCGGGGGCCTACGAGCAGTACTTC.

This clone has only one observation. The genes are TRBV28 and TRBJ2-7; 8 bases match TRBD2. The germline V gene has CDR1 MDHEN and CDR2 SYDVKM. With 5 bases clipped from V and 5 bases from J, the junction kept 11 bases outside the gene matches. The CDR3 extends over 15 amino acids. The CDR3 DNA is TGTGCCAGCAGTACGCCCGGGACTAGTTTCAACGAGCAGTACTTC. As protein: CASSTPGTSFNEQYF.

This chain connects TRBV29-1 to TRBJ2-7; perhaps TRBD2 as D (5 bases). The ends were cut back, 4 bases at V and 1 base at J, with 5 bases in the middle. CDR3 size: 11 residues. The germline CDR1 and CDR2 sequences are SQVTM and ANQGSEA. The CDR3 spells CSVGGSYEQYF. The CDR3 coding sequence is TGCAGCGTTGGAGGGTCCTACGAGCAGTACTTC.

This clone has only one observation. V gene TRBV27 combines with J gene TRBJ2-5; perhaps TRBD2 as D (5 bases). Deletions cut 5 bases from V and 2 bases from J, with 12 bases between. The germline gives CDR1 MNHEY, CDR2 SMNVEV (reference sequence). The CDR3 consists of 14 residues. The CDR3 DNA reads as TGTGCCAGCAGTCTTAGCGTTCCGCAAGAGACCCAGTACTTC. It specifies CASSLSVPQETQYF.

The chain combines TRBV4-1 with TRBJ2-3; 11 positions agree with TRBD2. The CDR3 is 18 residues long. V was clipped by 1 base and J by 3 bases; unmatched bases: 9. The germline CDR1 and CDR2 sequences are MGHRA and YSYEKL. The CDR3 DNA follows: TGCGCCAGCAGCCAAGGAGGTTGGATAGCGGGGGGGACAGATACGCAGTATTTT. Protein product: CASSQGGWIAGGTDTQYF.

CDR3 DNA: TGTGCCAGCAGCGGGACAGGGTACAATGAGCAGTTCTTC. Its translation: CASSGTGYNEQFF. The J gene is TRBJ2-1, the V gene TRBV12-3 or TRBV12-4; TRBD1 agrees at 9 bases. The CDR3 extends over 13 amino acids. The V and J ends lost 6 bases and 4 bases, in that order; junction bases with no gene match: 1.

The chain links TRBV5-1 to TRBJ2-1, with 9 positions matching TRBD2. With 4 bases clipped from V and 7 bases from J, the junction kept 12 bases outside the gene matches. This CDR3 comprises 16 residues. Germline V gene data show CDR1 as SGHRS and CDR2 as YFSETQ. CDR3 sequence: CASSPPRAGGFNEQFF. CDR3 coding DNA: TGCGCCAGCAGCCCGCCCCGGGCGGGGGGGTTTAATGAGCAGTTCTTC.

The gene calls are TRBV9 and TRBJ1-1; possible D gene TRBD1, 6 bases. Between the trimmed V and J ends, which lost 4 bases and 8 bases, there was a span of 18 bases. The CDR3 loop spans 14 amino acids. CDR1 and CDR2 (germline): SGDLS, YYNGEE. CDR3 sequence (DNA): TGTGCCAGCAGCACACACCTCAGGGGCGCGGAAGCTTTCTTT. Residues: CASSTHLRGAEAFF.

V is TRBV28 and J is TRBJ1-5, with TRBD1 matching 9 bases. V gave up 4 bases and J gave up 3 bases; unmatched junction bases: 4. CDR1 is MDHEN, CDR2 SYDVKM, per germline. This CDR3 is built from 15 residues. CDR3 DNA: TGTGCCAGCAGTTCGGGACAGGGATACAATCAGCCCCAGCATTTT. This codes for CASSSGQGYNQPQHF. Filled out from reference TRBV28 and TRBJ1-5, the complete variable domain reads DVKVTQSSRYLVKRTGEKVFLECVQDMDHENMFWYRQDPGLGLRLIYFSYDVKMKEKGDIPEGYSVSREKKERFSLILESASTNQTSMYLCASSSGQGYNQPQHFGDGTRLSIL.

The V gene is TRBV7-9, the J gene TRBJ2-1; D gene ambiguous. CDR3 length: 16 amino acids. Per germline, CDR1 SEHNR and CDR2 FQNEAQ (reference sequence). V lost 0 bases, J lost 4 bases, and 13 bases lay in between. Here the CDR3 DNA reads TGTGCCAGCAGCTTAGCGGTGGTAGTGTCTTACAATGAGCAGTTCTTC. Translating it yields CASSLAVVVSYNEQFF.

The chain carries TRBV6-5 and TRBJ1-4, with a tentative D call TRBD1 (6 bases). The CDR3 length is 16 residues. CDR1 and CDR2 from the germline V gene are MNHEY and SVGAGI. V gave up 2 bases and J gave up 8 bases, with 18 bases separating them. The CDR3 reads CASSYQTGGPWEKLFF. The CDR3 coding sequence is TGTGCCAGCAGTTACCAAACGGGGGGCCCTTGGGAAAAACTGTTTTTT.

The chain carries TRBV19 and TRBJ2-7, with 9 bases fitting TRBD1. The CDR3 consists of 16 residues. Per the germline V gene, CDR1 is LNHDA and CDR2 is SQIVND (reference sequence). Trimming removed 2 bases from V and 2 bases from J; junction bases left unmatched: 7. The CDR3 loop reads CASSIRGQGAPYEQYF. CDR3 in DNA: TGTGCCAGTAGTATAAGGGGACAGGGAGCACCCTACGAGCAGTACTTC.

V usage is TRBV2 and J usage is TRBJ2-1; 9 nucleotides line up with TRBD2. The CDR3 length is 13 residues. With V trimmed by 4 bases and J by 8 bases, 3 bases remained unmatched. Germline assignment: CDR1 SNHLY and CDR2 FYNNEI. The CDR3 spells CASSVEREDEQFF. As DNA, the CDR3 is TGTGCCAGCAGTGTAGAGCGGGAGGATGAGCAGTTCTTC.

The V call is TRBV15, the J call TRBJ1-2; no reliable D call. The CDR3 covers 15 residues. In germline, CDR1 is LNHNV, CDR2 YYDKDF (reference sequence). The V end lost 1 base, the J end lost 2 bases, and 11 bases lay between the germline ends. CDR3 sequence (DNA): TGTGCCACCAGCAGAGTGGGCCAAGCCAACTATGGCTACACCTTC. Protein product: CATSRVGQANYGYTF.

Notes on this clone: Other DNA sequences of this sample code for an identical CDR3. The chain employs TRBV29-1 and TRBJ2-5, with D possibly TRBD1 on 6 matching bases. The CDR3 sequence is 13 residues long. The germline CDR1 and CDR2 sequences are SQVTM and ANQGSEA. V was clipped by 3 bases and J by 2 bases, with 10 bases between them. CDR3 DNA: TGCAGCGTTGAGCGGACAGAGCAAGAGACCCAGTACTTC. Translated: CSVERTEQETQYF.

The chain combines TRBV21-1 with TRBJ2-6; no check of the table's D call, TRBD1, against the DNA was made. TRBV21-1 is deemed a pseudogene. The length of the CDR3 is 17 residues. The DNA of the CDR3 is TGTGCCAGCAGCACCCAGGACAGGCCGCATCGCGCCAACGTCCTGACTTTC. Its translation is CASSTQDRPHRANVLTF.

Comment on this clone: Other nucleotide sequences from this sample produce the same CDR3. V gene TRBV19 combines with J gene TRBJ1-2, with TRBD1 matching 9 bases. CDR3 length: 15 residues. The J segment lost 0 bases and the V segment lost 6 bases, leaving 5 bases of the junction unmatched. Germline lookup yields CDR1 LNHDA and CDR2 SQIVND (reference sequence). The CDR3 protein is CASSPGTGSNYGYTF. CDR3 nucleotide sequence: TGTGCCAGTAGCCCCGGGACAGGGTCTAACTATGGCTACACCTTC.

The rearrangement joins TRBV7-2 to TRBJ2-7; D might be TRBD2 (5 bases). V lost 1 base and J 4 bases, leaving 11 bases between the germline ends. The CDR3 length is 14 residues. Germline CDR1 reads SGHTA; CDR2 reads FQGNSA. The CDR3 protein is CASSLEAESYEQYF. The CDR3 nucleotides are TGTGCCAGCAGCTTAGAAGCGGAGAGTTACGAGCAGTACTTC.

The CDR3, as DNA: TGTGCCAGCAGTTCCAAGGGGGCTGGGGCCAACGTCCTGACTTTC. Translation gives CASSSKGAGANVLTF. This chain joins TRBV6-5 and TRBJ2-6; a weak D match, TRBD1 (6 bases). Germline V gene data show CDR1 as MNHEY and CDR2 as SVGAGI. The CDR3 is 15 amino acids. V lost 4 bases, J lost 2 bases, and 9 bases lay in between.

This chain links TRBV6-5 with TRBJ2-5; the match to TRBD2 covers 7 bases. The length of the CDR3 is 13 residues. V dropped 6 bases and J dropped 0; count of bases not matched to a gene: 1. In germline, CDR1 is MNHEY, CDR2 SVGAGI. CDR3 DNA sequence: TGTGCCAGCAGGGGGGGGTACCAAGAGACCCAGTACTTC. This codes for CASRGGYQETQYF.

The chain links TRBV2 to TRBJ2-7; the D gene is possibly TRBD2 (6 bases). Germline CDR1 is SNHLY and CDR2 is FYNNEI. The CDR3 is made up of 16 amino acids. The V and J ends lost 1 base and 0 bases respectively, with 13 bases between them. The CDR3 nucleotides are TGTGCCAGCAGTGAAGAGGGCGGGACCCTCTCCTACGAGCAGTACTTC. Its protein product is CASSEEGGTLSYEQYF.

This clone has just one count. The V and J genes are TRBV27 and TRBJ2-2, with TRBD1 matching over 8 bases. J was trimmed by 4 bases and V by 6 bases; bases with no gene match: 7. This CDR3 spans 15 amino acids. Germline CDR1 and CDR2: MNHEY and SMNVEV (reference sequence). The DNA of the CDR3 is TGTGCCAGCAGGTTCCGTGGACAGGGCACCGGGGAGCTGTTTTTT. Protein sequence: CASRFRGQGTGELFF.

Comments on this clone: One end of the junction does not line up with germline, which may come from a read error. V gene TRBV28 combines with J gene TRBJ2-2, with D possibly matching TRBD2 (6 bases). Per germline, CDR1 MDHEN and CDR2 SYDVKM. This CDR3 is built from 16 residues. The CDR3 here is CASGLSGLAMTGELFF. The CDR3, as DNA: TGTGCCAGCGGTTTGTCGGGACTGGCAATGACCGGGGAGCTGTTTTTT.

This clone appeared once. The chain has TRBV5-1 and TRBJ2-7, with a weak D call TRBD2 (6 bases). CDR1 is SGHRS and CDR2 is YFSETQ in the germline V gene. The CDR3 sequence is 15 residues long. V gave up 4 bases and J gave up 0 bases, with 14 bases separating them. The CDR3 DNA follows: TGCGCCAGCAGCGCTCCGCCGGGGGACTCCTACGAGCAGTACTTC. It codes for CASSAPPGDSYEQYF.

The rearrangement uses TRBV19 and TRBJ2-7; D possibly corresponds to TRBD2 (7 bases). The germline V gene encodes CDR1 LNHDA and CDR2 SQIVND (reference sequence). The CDR3 has 13 amino acids. V lost 8 bases and J 4 bases, leaving 15 bases between the germline ends. The CDR3 DNA reads as TGTGCCAGTCAAGGGGGAGGGGCGTACGAGCAGTACTTC. Translating it yields CASQGGGAYEQYF.

This rearrangement joins TRBV7-3 to TRBJ2-1, with TRBD2 as a possible D gene (5 bases). CDR3 size: 14 residues. V was cut by 5 bases and J by 9 bases, with 17 bases left in between. Germline assignment: CDR1 SGHTA and CDR2 FQGTGA. The CDR3 bases are TGTGCCAGCAGCCCCCGTTCGGGGTCCAGTGAGCAGTTCTTC. Translated, it gives CASSPRSGSSEQFF.

In DNA, the CDR3 is TGTGCCATCGGCGGGGGGCCGGGGAATGAGCAGTTCTTC. Translation: CAIGGGPGNEQFF. The chain carries TRBV10-3 and TRBJ2-1; 8 bases align to TRBD2. Germline loops: CDR1 ENHRY, CDR2 SYGVKD. The CDR3 extends over 13 amino acids. V gave up 8 bases and J gave up 7 bases; unmatched junction bases: 7.